The clone carrying this T cell receptor beta chain came up once. The antigen remains undetermined. The repertoire was sequenced with immunoSEQ multiplex PCR; TCRdb's copy has only in-frame clones and lacks some. The table lists roughly 75,000 clones, more than 75% of them singletons. This entry belongs to a study of OX40 agonist ivuxolimab in advanced cancers. Study observations and caveats: The specificity for antigen of the expanded peripheral T cells was not determined. The authors also found low normalized T-cell clonal expansion in some nonresponders. Among patients with partial responses at 0.1-3.0 mg/kg, clonal expansion was among the lowest.

The CDR3 extends over 15 amino acids. After removal of 0 bases from V and 6 bases from J, the junction contained 3 bases not matched to a gene. Germline V gene sequence: CDR1 SGHDT, CDR2 YYEEEE. The sample was CD4+ or CD8+ T cells sorted from blood, taken in a trial of the OX40 agonist ivuxolimab. This chain joins TRBV5-6 and TRBJ1-5, with 10 bases fitting TRBD1. The receptor was derived from an adult with an advanced solid tumor such as melanoma, head and neck, liver or kidney cancer. CDR3 loop: CASSLGGQGSQPQHF. The CDR3, as DNA: TGTGCCAGCAGCTTGGGGGGACAGGGGAGTCAGCCCCAGCATTTT.